This T cell receptor beta chain was sequenced in a study of T cell responses to AZD1222 COVID-19 vaccine. Study-level results: Compared with day 0, the breadth and depth of the Spike-specific TCR repertoire rose significantly after two doses of AZD1222. Seropositive at baseline were only 5 to 7 AZD1222 recipients.

This clone was observed a handful of times. Its antigen is still unknown. Sequencing used immunoSEQ multiplex PCR; TCRdb keeps in-frame clones, though not all of them. Of 150,000 to 200,000 clones in the sample, roughly 87% were seen once. Second doses that came at about 4 or about 12 weeks were put together. The V end was cut by 3 bases, the J end by 4 bases, with 6 bases between. Germline V CDR1 and CDR2: KGHSY, FQNENV. This CDR3 region has 12 residues. The chain is built from TRBV16 and TRBJ1-2, with D perhaps TRBD1 (6 bases). This clonotype was sampled from an adult who received the AZD1222 COVID-19 vaccine. Sequences were derived from peripheral blood, sampled 28 days after the second AZD1222 dose. In DNA, the CDR3 is TGTGCCAGCAGCCAGGACAGCTATGGCTACACCTTC. Translated: CASSQDSYGYTF. Based on the CDR3 plus reference TRBV16 and TRBJ1-2, the full variable domain is GEEVAQTPKHLVRGEGQKAKLYCAPIKGHSYVFWYQQVLKNEFKFLISFQNENVFDETGMPKERFSAKCLPNSPCSLEIQATKLEDSAVYFCASSQDSYGYTFGSGTRLTVV.